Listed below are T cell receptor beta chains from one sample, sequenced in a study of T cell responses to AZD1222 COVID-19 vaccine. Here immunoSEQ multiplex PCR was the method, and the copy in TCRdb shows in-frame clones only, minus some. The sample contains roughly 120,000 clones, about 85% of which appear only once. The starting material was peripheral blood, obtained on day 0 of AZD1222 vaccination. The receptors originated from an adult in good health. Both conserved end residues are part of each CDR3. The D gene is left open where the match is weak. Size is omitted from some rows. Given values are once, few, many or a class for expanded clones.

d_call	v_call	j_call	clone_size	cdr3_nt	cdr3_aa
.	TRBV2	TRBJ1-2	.	TGTGCCAGCAGTGACACAAACTATGGCTACACCTTC	CASSDTNYGYTF
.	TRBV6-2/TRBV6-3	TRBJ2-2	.	TGTGCCAGCAGTCGGTTGGGCACCGGGGAGCTGTTTTTT	CASSRLGTGELFF
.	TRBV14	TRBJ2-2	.	TGTGCCAGCAGCCAACCCGCCGGGGAGCTGTTTTTT	CASSQPAGELFF
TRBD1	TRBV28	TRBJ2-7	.	TGTGCCAGCAGTGCCCCTAATCGACAGGGCAAGCAGTACTTC	CASSAPNRQGKQYF
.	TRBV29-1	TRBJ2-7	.	TGCAGCGTTGGACTTAGCTCCTACGAGCAGTACTTC	CSVGLSSYEQYF
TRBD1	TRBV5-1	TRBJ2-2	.	TGCGCCGGGACAGGGTTCGGGGAGCTGTTTTTT	CAGTGFGELFF
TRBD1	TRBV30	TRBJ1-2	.	TGTGCCTGGAGTGATGGGACAGGTCGGGCCTATGGCTACACCTTC	CAWSDGTGRAYGYTF
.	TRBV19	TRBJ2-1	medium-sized	TGTGCCAGTAGCGAAATTTCAAGGGAGGCTGGTGAGCAGTTCTTC	CASSEISREAGEQFF
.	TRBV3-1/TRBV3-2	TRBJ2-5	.	TGTGCCAGCAGCCAAGTTGCGCGGGGGCTACAAGAGACCCAGTACTTC	CASSQVARGLQETQYF
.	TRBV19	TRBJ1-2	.	TGTGCCAGCACTCCTCTCGGGGACGGACGAAGCTACACCTTC	CASTPLGDGRSYTF
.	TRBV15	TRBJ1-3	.	TGTGCCACCAGCAGAGACCACCTCTCTGGAAACACCATATATTTT	CATSRDHLSGNTIYF
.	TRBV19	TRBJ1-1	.	TGTGCCAGTGGGTACAGCATGAACACTGAAGCTTTCTTT	CASGYSMNTEAFF
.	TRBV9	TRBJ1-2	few	TGTGCCAGCACAGGAGGGGAGTTCTATGGCTACACCTTC	CASTGGEFYGYTF
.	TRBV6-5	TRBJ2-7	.	TGTGCCAGTCAATGGGGCTACGAGCAGTACTTC	CASQWGYEQYF
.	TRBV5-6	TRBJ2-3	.	TGTGCCAGCAGCTGGGGGAGCAGCACAGATACGCAGTATTTT	CASSWGSSTDTQYF
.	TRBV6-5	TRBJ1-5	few	TGTGCCAGCAGCTGGCAGATCAATCAGCCCCAGCATTTT	CASSWQINQPQHF
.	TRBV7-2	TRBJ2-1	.	TGTGCCAGCAGCACAGAGGGGAGCTCCTACAATGAGCAGTTCTTC	CASSTEGSSYNEQFF
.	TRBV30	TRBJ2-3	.	TGTGCCTGGAGTTTGGGGGACGAAACAGATACGCAGTATTTT	CAWSLGDETDTQYF
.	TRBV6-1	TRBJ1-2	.	TGTGCCAGCAGTGAAGCTGGGACTTATTATGGCTACACCTTC	CASSEAGTYYGYTF
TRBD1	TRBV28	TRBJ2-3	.	TGTGCCAGCCGGGACAGTAGCACAGATACGCAGTATTTT	CASRDSSTDTQYF
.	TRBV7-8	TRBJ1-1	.	TGTGCCAGCAGCTCGGACACGAGGAACACTGAAGCTTTCTTT	CASSSDTRNTEAFF
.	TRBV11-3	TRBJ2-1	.	TGTGCCAGCAGCCCCGGTGGGTCCTACAATGAGCAGTTCTTC	CASSPGGSYNEQFF
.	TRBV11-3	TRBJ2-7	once	TGTGCCAGCAGCTTAGATCCCGGGGTGGCGAGCTACGAGCAGTACTTC	CASSLDPGVASYEQYF
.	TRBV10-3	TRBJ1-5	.	TGTGCCATCAGTGAGCATCTTCAGCCCCAGCATTTT	CAISEHLQPQHF
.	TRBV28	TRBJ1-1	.	TGTGCCAGCAGCCCCGCGGTGGGAGGTGGAAAAGCTTTCTTT	CASSPAVGGGKAFF
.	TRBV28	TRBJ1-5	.	TGTGCCAGCAGACCGAGGGAGGGTAGCAATCAGCCCCAGCATTTT	CASRPREGSNQPQHF
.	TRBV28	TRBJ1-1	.	TGTGCCAGTCTACAGGGCGGGTGGAACACTGAAGCTTTCTTT	CASLQGGWNTEAFF
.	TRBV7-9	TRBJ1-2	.	TGTGCCAGCAGCCCCCCGGGGAACTATGGCTACACCTTC	CASSPPGNYGYTF
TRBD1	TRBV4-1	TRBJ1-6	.	TGCGCCAGCAGCCAACTTCGACAGGGCGCCTTGGGTAATTCACCCCTCCACTTT	CASSQLRQGALGNSPLHF
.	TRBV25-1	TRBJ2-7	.	TGTGCCAGCAGTGAACGACATAGCGAGCAGTACTTC	CASSERHSEQYF
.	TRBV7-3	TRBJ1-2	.	TGTGCCAGCATAACAGGGCACTATGGCTACACCTTC	CASITGHYGYTF
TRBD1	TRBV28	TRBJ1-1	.	TGTGCCAGCAGTTTGTCCCCTTCGTCGGGACAGGGGACGACGAACACTGAAGCTTTCTTT	CASSLSPSSGQGTTNTEAFF
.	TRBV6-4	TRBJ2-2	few	TGTGCCAGCAGTGACCGGGGGACCGGGGAGCTGTTTTTT	CASSDRGTGELFF
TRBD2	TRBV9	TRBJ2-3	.	TGTGCCAGCAGCGAATTAGCGGGATTCACAGATACGCAGTATTTT	CASSELAGFTDTQYF
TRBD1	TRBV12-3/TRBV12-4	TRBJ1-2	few	TGTGCCAGCAGCTCAGGGGGATTCGGTGGCTACACCTTC	CASSSGGFGGYTF
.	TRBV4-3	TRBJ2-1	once	TGCGCCAGCAGCCAAATCCGGGGTGAGCAGTTCTTC	CASSQIRGEQFF
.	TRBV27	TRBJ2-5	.	TGTGCCAGCAGTTTAGGGGCCCGGGAGACCCAGTACTTC	CASSLGARETQYF
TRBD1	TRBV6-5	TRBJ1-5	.	TGTGCCAGCAGGAGACAGGGAGATCAGCCCCAGCATTTT	CASRRQGDQPQHF
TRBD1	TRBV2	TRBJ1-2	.	TGTGCCAGCAGCCCAACCGGGACAGGGTATGGCTACACCTTC	CASSPTGTGYGYTF
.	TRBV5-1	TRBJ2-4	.	TGCGCCAGCAGCTTGGGGTTAGCCAAAAACATTCAGTACTTC	CASSLGLAKNIQYF
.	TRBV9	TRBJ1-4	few	TGTGCCAGCTCCGAGAGGGGGGCGGGTGGTGAAAAACTGTTTTTT	CASSERGAGGEKLFF
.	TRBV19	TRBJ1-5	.	TGTGCCAGTAGTATAGATCCCTGGGGTCAGCCCCAGCATTTT	CASSIDPWGQPQHF
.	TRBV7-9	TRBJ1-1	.	TGTGCCAGCAGCTTAACGGCCAGGGGGAACACTGAAGCTTTCTTT	CASSLTARGNTEAFF
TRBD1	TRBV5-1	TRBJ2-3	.	TGCGCCAGCAGCTTGAATAACAGGGGGCCCACAGATACGCAGTATTTT	CASSLNNRGPTDTQYF
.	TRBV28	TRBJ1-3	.	TGTGCCAGCAGTTTCAAGGACACCATATATTTT	CASSFKDTIYF
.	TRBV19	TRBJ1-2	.	TGTGCCAGTAAGGTCCAGGCCTATGGCTACACCTTC	CASKVQAYGYTF
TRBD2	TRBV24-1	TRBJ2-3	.	TGTGCCACCAGTGATCCTAGGTCGGCTAGCGGGGGGGCTAGCACAGATACGCAGTATTTT	CATSDPRSASGGASTDTQYF
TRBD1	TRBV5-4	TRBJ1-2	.	TGTGCCAGCAGCGGAGACAGGGTTGGCTACACCTTC	CASSGDRVGYTF
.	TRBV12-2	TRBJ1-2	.	TGTGCAAGTCGCCTCCCGGGACAGGGTGAGTACTATGGCTACACCTTC	CASRLPGQGEYYGYTF
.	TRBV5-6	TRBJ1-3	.	TGTGCCAGCAGCCTAAGGATTGTCTCTGGAAACACCATATATTTT	CASSLRIVSGNTIYF
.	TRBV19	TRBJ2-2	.	TGTGCCAGTAGTGACAGGAGACAGATGAACACCGGGGAGCTGTTTTTT	CASSDRRQMNTGELFF
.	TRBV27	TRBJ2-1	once	TGTGCCAGCAGTATCGAGCGGTCAAGCTCCTACAATGAGCAGTTCTTC	CASSIERSSSYNEQFF
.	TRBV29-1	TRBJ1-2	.	TGCAGCGTTGAGCAAGGGGAAGGGGGTGGCTACACCTTC	CSVEQGEGGGYTF
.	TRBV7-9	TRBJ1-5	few	TGTGCCAGCAGCCTCGACATTAGCAATCAGCCCCAGCATTTT	CASSLDISNQPQHF
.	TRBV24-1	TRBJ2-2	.	TGTGCCACCAGTCCCAGGACTCCCCGCACCGGGGAGCTGTTTTTT	CATSPRTPRTGELFF
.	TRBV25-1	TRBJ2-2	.	TGTGCCAGCAGTGGGATAAGCAGTTCCGGGGAGCTGTTTTTT	CASSGISSSGELFF